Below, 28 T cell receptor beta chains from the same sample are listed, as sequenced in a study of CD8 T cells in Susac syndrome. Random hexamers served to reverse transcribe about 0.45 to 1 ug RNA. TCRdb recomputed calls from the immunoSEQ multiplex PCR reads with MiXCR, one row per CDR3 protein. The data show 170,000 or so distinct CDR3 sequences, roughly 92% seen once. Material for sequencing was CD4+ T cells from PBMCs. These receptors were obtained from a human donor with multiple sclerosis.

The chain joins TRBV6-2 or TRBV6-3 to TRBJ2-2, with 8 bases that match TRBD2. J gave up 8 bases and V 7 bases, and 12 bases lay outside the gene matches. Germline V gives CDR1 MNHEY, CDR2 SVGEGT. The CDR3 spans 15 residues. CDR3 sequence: CASTRGLAGSGELFF. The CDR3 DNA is TGTGCCAGCACCCGAGGGTTAGCGGGATCTGGGGAGCTGTTTTTT.

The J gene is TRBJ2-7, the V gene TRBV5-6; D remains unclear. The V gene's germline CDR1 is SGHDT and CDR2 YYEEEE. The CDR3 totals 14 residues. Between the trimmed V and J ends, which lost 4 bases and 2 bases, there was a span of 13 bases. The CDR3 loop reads CASSRRGTTYEQYF. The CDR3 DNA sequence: TGTGCCAGCAGCCGCCGAGGCACCACCTACGAGCAGTACTTC.

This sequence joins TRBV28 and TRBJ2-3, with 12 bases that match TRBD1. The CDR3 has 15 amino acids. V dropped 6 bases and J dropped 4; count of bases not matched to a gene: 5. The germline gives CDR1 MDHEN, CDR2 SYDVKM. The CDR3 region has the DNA TGTGCCAGCAGGTCCGGGACAGGGGGCGCAGATACGCAGTATTTT. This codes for CASRSGTGGADTQYF.

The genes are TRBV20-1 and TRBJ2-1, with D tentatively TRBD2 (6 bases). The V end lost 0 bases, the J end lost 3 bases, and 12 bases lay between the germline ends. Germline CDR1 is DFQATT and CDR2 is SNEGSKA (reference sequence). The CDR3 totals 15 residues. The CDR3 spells CSAREEGAFYNEQFF. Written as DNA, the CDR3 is TGCAGTGCTAGAGAGGAGGGAGCCTTCTACAATGAGCAGTTCTTC.

The CDR3 nucleotides are TGTGCCAGCTCACCCCCCGGGACAGGGCAGTATTTT. Amino acid sequence: CASSPPGTGQYF. This chain links TRBV18 with TRBJ2-3, with 8 bases identical to TRBD1. V was pared by 3 bases and J by 11 bases, with 4 bases of the junction left unmatched. The CDR3 is 12 amino acids. Per the germline V gene, CDR1 is KGHSH and CDR2 is LQKENI.

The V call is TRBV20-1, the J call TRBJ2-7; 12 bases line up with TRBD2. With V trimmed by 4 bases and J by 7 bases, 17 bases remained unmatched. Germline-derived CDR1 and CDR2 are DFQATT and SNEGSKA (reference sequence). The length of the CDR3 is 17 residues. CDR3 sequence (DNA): TGCAGTGCTAACCCCGGTAGGAGACTAGCGGGAGTAATAGAGCAGTACTTC. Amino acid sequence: CSANPGRRLAGVIEQYF.

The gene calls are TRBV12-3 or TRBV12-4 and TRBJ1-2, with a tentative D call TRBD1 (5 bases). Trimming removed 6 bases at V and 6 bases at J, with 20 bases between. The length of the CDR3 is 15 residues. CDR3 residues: CASSPGGGLRNGYTF. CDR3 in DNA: TGTGCCAGCAGCCCCGGGGGGGGATTAAGGAATGGCTACACCTTC.

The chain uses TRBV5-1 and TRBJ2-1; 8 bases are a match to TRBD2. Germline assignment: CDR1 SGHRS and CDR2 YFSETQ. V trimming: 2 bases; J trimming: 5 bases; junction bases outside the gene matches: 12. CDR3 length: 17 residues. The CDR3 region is CASSFGTFLRGDNEQFF. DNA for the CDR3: TGCGCCAGCAGCTTTGGGACCTTTTTGCGGGGGGACAATGAGCAGTTCTTC. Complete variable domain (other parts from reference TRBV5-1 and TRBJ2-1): KAGVTQTPRYLIKTRGQQVTLSCSPISGHRSVSWYQQTPGQGLQFLFEYFSETQRNKGNFPGRFSGRQFSNSRSEMNVSTLELGDSALYLCASSFGTFLRGDNEQFFGPGTRLTVL.

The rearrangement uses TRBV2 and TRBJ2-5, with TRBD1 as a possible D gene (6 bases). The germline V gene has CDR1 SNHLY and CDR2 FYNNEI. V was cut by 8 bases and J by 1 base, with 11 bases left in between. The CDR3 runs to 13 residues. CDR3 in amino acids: CASGRGTQETQYF. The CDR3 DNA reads TGTGCCAGCGGAAGGGGGACCCAAGAGACCCAGTACTTC.

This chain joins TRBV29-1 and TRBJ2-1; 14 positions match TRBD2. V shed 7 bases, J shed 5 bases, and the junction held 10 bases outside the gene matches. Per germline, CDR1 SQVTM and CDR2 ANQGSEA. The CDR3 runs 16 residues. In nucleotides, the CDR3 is TGCAGCGGTGCTCTAGGGACTAGCGGGAGCCACAATGAGCAGTTCTTC. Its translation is CSGALGTSGSHNEQFF.

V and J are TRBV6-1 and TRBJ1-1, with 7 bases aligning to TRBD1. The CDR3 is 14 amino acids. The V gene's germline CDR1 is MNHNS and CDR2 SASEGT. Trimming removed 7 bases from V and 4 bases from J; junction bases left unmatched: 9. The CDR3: CASNGNRGATEAFF. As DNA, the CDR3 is TGTGCCAGCAACGGGAACAGGGGAGCCACTGAAGCTTTCTTT.

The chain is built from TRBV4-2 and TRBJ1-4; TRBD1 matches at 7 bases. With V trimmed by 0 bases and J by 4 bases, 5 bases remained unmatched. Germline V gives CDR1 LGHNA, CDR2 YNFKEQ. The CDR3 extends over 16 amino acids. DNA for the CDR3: TGTGCCAGCAGCCAAGACGTTGGGACAGATAATGAAAAACTGTTTTTT. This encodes CASSQDVGTDNEKLFF.

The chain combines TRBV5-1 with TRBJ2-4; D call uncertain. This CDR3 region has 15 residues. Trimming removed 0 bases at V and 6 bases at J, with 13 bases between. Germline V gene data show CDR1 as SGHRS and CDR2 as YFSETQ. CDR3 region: CASSLGSRNVNIQYF. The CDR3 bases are TGCGCCAGCAGCTTGGGATCCAGGAACGTAAACATTCAGTACTTC.

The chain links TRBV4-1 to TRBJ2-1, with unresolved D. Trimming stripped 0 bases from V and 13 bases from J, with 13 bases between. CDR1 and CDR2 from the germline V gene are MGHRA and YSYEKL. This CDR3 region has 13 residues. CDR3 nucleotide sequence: TGCGCCAGCAGCCAAGAAGTTACCGGGTCTCAGTTCTTC. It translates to CASSQEVTGSQFF.

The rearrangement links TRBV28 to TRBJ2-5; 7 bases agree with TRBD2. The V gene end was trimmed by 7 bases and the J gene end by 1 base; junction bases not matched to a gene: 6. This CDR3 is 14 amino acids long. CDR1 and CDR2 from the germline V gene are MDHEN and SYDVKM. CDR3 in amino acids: CASTLWGGQETQYF. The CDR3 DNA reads TGTGCCAGCACCCTCTGGGGGGGCCAAGAGACCCAGTACTTC.

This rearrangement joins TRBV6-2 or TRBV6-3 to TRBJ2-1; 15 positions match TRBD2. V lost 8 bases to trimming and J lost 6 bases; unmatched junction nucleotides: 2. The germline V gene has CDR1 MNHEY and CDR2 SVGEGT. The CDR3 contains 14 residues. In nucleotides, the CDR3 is TGTGCCAGCGGACTAGCGGGAGGGTTCAATGAGCAGTTCTTC. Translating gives CASGLAGGFNEQFF.

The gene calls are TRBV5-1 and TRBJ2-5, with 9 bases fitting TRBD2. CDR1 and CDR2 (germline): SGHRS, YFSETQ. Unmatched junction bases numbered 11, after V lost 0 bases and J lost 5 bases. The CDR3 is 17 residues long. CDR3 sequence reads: CASSLEGTSNLLETQYF. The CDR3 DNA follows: TGCGCCAGCAGCTTGGAGGGGACTAGCAACCTCCTGGAGACCCAGTACTTC.

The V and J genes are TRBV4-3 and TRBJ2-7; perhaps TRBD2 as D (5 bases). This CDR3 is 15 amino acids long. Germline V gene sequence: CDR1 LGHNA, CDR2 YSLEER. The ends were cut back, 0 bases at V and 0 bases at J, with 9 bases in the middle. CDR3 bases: TGCGCCAGCAGCCAAGATTTCCGGGACTCCTACGAGCAGTACTTC. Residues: CASSQDFRDSYEQYF.

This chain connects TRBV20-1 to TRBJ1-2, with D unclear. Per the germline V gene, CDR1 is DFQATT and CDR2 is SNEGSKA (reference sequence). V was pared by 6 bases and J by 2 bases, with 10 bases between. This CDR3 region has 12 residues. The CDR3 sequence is CSARTANYGYTF. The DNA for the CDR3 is TGCAGTGCCCGTACAGCAAACTATGGCTACACCTTC.

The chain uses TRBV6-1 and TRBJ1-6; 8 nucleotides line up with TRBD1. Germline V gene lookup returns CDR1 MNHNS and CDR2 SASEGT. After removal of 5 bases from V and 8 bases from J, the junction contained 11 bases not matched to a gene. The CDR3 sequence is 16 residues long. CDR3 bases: TGTGCCAGCAGTCGCGACAGGGGCGGAATTGATTCACCCCTCCACTTT. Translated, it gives CASSRDRGGIDSPLHF.

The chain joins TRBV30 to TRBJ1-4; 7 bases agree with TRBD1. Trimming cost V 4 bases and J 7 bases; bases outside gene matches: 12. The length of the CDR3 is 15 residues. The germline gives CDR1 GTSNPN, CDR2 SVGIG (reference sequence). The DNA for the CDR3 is TGTGCCTGGAAACGCCCACAGGGGATCGGTGAAAAACTGTTTTTT. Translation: CAWKRPQGIGEKLFF. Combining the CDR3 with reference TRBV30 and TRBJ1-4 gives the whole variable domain SQTIHQWPATLVQPVGSPLSLECTVEGTSNPNLYWYRQAAGRGLQLLFYSVGIGQISSEVPQNLSASRPQDRQFILSSKKLLLSDSGFYLCAWKRPQGIGEKLFFGSGTQLSVL.

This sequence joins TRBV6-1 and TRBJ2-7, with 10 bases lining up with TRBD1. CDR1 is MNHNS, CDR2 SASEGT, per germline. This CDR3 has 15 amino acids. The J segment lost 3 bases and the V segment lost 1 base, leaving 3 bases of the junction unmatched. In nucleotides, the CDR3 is TGTGCCAGCAGTGAAGTGGGACAGGGGTTCTACGAGCAGTACTTC. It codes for CASSEVGQGFYEQYF.

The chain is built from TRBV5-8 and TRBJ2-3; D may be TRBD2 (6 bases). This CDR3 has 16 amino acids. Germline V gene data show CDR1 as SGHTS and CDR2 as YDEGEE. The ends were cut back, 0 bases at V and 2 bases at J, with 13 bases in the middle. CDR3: CASSLGTTAITDTQYF. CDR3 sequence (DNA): TGTGCCAGCAGCTTGGGGACTACAGCGATCACAGATACGCAGTATTTT. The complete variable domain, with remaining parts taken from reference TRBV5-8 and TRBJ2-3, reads EAGVTQSPTHLIKTRGQQATLRCSPISGHTSVYWYQQALGLGLQFLLWYDEGEERNRGNFPPRFSGRQFPNYSSELNVNALELEDSALYLCASSLGTTAITDTQYFGPGTRLTVL.

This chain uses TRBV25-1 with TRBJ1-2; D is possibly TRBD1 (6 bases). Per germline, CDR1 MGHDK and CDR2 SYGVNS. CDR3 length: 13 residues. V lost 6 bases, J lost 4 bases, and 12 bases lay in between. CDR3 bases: TGTGCCAGCAGCACAGGGATGGGCTATGGCTACACCTTC. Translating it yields CASSTGMGYGYTF.

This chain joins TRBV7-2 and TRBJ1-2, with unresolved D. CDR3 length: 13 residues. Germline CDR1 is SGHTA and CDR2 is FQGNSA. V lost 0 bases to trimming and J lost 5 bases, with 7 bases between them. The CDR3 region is CASSLAYPYGYTF. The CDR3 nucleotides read TGTGCCAGCAGCTTAGCGTACCCTTATGGCTACACCTTC.

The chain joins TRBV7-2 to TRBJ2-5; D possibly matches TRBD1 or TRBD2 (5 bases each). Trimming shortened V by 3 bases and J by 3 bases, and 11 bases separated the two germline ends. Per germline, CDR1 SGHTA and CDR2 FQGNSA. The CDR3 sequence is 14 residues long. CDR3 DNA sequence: TGTGCCAGCAGCTTCTCCGGGACGGAAGAGACCCAGTACTTC. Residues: CASSFSGTEETQYF.

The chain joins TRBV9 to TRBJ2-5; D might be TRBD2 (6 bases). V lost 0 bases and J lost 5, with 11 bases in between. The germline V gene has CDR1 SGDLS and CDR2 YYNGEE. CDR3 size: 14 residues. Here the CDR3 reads CASSVVAGTETQYF. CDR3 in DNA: TGTGCCAGCAGCGTAGTGGCGGGAACGGAGACCCAGTACTTC. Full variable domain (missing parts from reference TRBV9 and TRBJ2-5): DSGVTQTPKHLITATGQRVTLRCSPRSGDLSVYWYQQSLDQGLQFLIQYYNGEERAKGNILERFSAQQFPDLHSELNLSSLELGDSALYFCASSVVAGTETQYFGPGTRLLVL.

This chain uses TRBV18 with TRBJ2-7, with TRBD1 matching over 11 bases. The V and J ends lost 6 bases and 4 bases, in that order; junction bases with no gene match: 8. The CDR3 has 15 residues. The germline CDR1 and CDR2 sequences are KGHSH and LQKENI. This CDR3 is CASSPAGTGGYEQYF. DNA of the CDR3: TGTGCCAGCTCGCCCGCCGGGACAGGGGGTTACGAGCAGTACTTC. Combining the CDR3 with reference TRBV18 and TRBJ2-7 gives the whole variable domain NAGVMQNPRHLVRRRGQEARLRCSPMKGHSHVYWYRQLPEEGLKFMVYLQKENIIDESGMPKERFSAEFPKEGPSILRIQQVVRGDSAAYFCASSPAGTGGYEQYFGPGTRLTVT.